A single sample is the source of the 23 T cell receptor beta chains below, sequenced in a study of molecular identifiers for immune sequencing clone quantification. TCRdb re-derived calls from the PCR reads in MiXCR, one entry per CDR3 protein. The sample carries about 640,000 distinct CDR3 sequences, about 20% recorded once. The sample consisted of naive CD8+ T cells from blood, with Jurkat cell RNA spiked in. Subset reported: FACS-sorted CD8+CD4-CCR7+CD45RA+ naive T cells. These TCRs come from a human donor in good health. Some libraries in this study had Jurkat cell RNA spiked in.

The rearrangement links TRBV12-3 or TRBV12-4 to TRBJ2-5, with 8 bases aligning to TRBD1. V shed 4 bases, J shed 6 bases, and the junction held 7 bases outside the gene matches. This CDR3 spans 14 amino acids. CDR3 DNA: TGTGCCAGCAGTTGGGCAGGGGGCGAAAAGACCCAGTACTTC. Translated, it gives CASSWAGGEKTQYF.

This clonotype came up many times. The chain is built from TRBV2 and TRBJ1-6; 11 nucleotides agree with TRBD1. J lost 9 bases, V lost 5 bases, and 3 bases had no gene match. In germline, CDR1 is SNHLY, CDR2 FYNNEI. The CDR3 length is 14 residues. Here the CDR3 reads CASSPDRGLSPLHF. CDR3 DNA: TGTGCCAGCAGTCCGGACAGGGGGCTTTCACCCCTCCACTTT. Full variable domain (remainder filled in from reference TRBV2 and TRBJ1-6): EPEVTQTPSHQVTQMGQEVILRCVPISNHLYFYWYRQILGQKVEFLVSFYNNEISEKSEIFDDQFSVERPDGSNFTLKIRSTKLEDSAMYFCASSPDRGLSPLHFGNGTRLTVT.

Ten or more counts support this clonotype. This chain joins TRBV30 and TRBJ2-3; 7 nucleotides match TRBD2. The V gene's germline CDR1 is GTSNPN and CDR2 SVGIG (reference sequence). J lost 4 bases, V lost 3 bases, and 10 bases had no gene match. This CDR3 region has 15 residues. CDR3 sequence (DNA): TGTGCCTGGAGCCCGGGGGGATCGGGCGCAGATACGCAGTATTTT. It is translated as CAWSPGGSGADTQYF.

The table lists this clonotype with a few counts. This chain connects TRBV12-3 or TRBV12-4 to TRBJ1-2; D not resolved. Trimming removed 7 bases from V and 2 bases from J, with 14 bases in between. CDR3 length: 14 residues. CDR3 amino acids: CASTQSKANYGYTF. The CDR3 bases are TGTGCCAGCACTCAGAGCAAGGCCAACTATGGCTACACCTTC.

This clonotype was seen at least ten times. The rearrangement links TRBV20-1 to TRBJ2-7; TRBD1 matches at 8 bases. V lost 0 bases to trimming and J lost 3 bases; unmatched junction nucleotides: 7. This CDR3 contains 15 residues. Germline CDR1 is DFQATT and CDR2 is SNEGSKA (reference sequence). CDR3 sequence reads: CSARDPGQVIYEQYF. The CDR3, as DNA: TGCAGTGCTAGAGATCCGGGACAGGTGATCTACGAGCAGTACTTC.

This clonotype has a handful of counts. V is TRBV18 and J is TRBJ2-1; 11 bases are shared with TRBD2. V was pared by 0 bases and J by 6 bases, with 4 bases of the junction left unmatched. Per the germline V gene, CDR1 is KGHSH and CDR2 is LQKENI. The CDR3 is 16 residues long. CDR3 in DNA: TGTGCCAGCTCACCACCCGGGACTAGCGGAGCCAATGAGCAGTTCTTC. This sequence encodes CASSPPGTSGANEQFF.

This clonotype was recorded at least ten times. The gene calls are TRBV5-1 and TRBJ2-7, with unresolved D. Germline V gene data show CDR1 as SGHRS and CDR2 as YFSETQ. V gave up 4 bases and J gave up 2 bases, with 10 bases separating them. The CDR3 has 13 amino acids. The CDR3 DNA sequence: TGCGCCAGCAGCAAAGACCCAGCCTACGAGCAGTACTTC. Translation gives CASSKDPAYEQYF.

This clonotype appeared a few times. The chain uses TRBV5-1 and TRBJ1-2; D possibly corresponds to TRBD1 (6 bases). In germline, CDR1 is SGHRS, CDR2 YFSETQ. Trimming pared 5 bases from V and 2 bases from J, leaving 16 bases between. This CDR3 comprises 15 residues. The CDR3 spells CASSLEPGANYGYTF. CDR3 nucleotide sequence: TGCGCCAGCAGTCTGGAGCCGGGGGCGAACTATGGCTACACCTTC. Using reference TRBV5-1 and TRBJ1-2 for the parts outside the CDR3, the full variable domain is KAGVTQTPRYLIKTRGQQVTLSCSPISGHRSVSWYQQTPGQGLQFLFEYFSETQRNKGNFPGRFSGRQFSNSRSEMNVSTLELGDSALYLCASSLEPGANYGYTFGSGTRLTVV.

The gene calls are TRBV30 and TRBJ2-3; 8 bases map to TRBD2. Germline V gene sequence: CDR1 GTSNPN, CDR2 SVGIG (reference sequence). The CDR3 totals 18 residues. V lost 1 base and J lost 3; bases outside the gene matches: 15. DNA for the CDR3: TGTGCCTGGAGTGGGTCCTCGAAAGCGGGGGATTGGACAGATACGCAGTATTTT. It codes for CAWSGSSKAGDWTDTQYF.

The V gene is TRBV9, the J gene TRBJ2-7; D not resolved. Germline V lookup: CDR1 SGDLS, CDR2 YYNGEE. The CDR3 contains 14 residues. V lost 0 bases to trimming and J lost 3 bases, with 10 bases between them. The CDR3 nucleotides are TGTGCCAGCAGCGTAGACGGTCAGTTCTACGAGCAGTACTTC. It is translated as CASSVDGQFYEQYF.

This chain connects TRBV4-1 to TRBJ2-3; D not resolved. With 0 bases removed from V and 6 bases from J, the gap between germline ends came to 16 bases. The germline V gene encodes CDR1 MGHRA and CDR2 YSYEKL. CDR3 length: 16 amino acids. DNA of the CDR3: TGCGCCAGCAGCCAAGACCTCGTTAGGGTGGCGGATACGCAGTATTTT. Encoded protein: CASSQDLVRVADTQYF.

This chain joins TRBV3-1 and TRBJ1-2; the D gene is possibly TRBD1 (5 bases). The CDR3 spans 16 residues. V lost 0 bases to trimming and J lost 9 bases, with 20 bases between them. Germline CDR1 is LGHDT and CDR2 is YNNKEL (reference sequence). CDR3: CASSQDVQAREDSYTF. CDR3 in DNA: TGTGCCAGCAGCCAAGATGTCCAGGCCAGGGAGGATAGCTACACCTTC.

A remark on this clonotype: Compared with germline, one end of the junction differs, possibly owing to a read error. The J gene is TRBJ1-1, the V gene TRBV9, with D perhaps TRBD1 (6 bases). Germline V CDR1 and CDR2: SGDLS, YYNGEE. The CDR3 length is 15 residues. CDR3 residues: CVSSVGGKLNTEAFF. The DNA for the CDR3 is TGTGTCAGCAGCGTAGGGGGGAAGCTGAACACTGAAGCTTTCTTT.

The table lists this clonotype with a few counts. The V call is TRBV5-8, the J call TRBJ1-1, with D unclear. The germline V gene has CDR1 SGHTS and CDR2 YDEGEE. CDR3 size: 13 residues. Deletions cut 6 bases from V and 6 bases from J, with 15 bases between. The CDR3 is CASTPPDGAEAFF. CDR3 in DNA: TGTGCCAGCACCCCACCGGACGGGGCTGAAGCTTTCTTT.

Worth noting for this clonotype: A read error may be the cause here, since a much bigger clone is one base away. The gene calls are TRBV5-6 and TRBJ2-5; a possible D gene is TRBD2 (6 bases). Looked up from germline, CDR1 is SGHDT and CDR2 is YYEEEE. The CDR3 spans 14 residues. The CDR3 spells CACSLGRFFETQYF. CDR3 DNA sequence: TGTGCCTGCAGCTTGGGGAGGTTTTTCGAGACCCAGTACTTC.

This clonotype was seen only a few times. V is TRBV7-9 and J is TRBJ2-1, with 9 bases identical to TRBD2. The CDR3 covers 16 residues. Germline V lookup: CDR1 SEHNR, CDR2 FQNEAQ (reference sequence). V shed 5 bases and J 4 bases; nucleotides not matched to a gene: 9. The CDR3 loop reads CASSTLAGVIYNEQFF. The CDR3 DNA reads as TGTGCCAGCAGCACATTAGCGGGAGTCATATACAATGAGCAGTTCTTC.

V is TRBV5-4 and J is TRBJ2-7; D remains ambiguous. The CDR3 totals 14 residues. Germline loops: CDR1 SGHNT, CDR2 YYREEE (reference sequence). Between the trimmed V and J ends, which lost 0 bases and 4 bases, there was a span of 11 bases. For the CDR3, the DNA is TGTGCCAGCAGCTTGGGAGACAACAGATACGAGCAGTACTTC. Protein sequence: CASSLGDNRYEQYF.

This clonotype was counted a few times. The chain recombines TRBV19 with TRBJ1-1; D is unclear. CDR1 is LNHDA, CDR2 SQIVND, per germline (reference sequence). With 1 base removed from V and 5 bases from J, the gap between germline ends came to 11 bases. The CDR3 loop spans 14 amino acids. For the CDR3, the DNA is TGTGCCAGTAGTATAGTTTTGGGTAGGACTGAAGCTTTCTTT. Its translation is CASSIVLGRTEAFF.

CDR3 bases: TGTGCCAGCAGCCAAACAAACAGGGGTTGGAGTCAGCCCCAGCATTTT. The encoded protein is CASSQTNRGWSQPQHF. This chain links TRBV3-2 with TRBJ1-5; the table's D call TRBD1 went unverified against the DNA. TRBV3-2 corresponds to a pseudogene. The CDR3 is made up of 16 amino acids.

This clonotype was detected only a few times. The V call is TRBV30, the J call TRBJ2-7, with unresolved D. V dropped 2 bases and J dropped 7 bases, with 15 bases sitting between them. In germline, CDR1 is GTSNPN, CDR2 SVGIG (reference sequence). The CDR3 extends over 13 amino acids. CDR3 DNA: TGTGCCTGGAGTCACGAACGCCTTGGTGAGCAGTACTTC. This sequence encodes CAWSHERLGEQYF.

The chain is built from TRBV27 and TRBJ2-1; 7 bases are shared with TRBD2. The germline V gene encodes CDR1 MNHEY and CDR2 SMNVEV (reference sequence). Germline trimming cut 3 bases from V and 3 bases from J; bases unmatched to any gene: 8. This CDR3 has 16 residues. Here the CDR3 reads CASSLGGSPYYNEQFF. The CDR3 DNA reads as TGTGCCAGCAGTTTGGGGGGGAGCCCCTACTACAATGAGCAGTTCTTC.

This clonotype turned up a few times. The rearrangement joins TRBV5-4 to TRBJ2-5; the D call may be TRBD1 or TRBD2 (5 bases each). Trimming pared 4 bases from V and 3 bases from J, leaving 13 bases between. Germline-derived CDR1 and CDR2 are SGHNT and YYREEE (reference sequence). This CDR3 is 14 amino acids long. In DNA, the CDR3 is TGTGCCAGCAGCCCGGGACGGATAGAAGAGACCCAGTACTTC. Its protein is CASSPGRIEETQYF.

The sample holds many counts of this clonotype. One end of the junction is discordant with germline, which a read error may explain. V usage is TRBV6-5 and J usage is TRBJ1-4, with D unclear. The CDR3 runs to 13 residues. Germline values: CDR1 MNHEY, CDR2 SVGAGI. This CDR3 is CASSLRVNGKLFF. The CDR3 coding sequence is TGTGCCAGCAGCTTGAGGGTAAATGGAAAACTGTTTTTT.